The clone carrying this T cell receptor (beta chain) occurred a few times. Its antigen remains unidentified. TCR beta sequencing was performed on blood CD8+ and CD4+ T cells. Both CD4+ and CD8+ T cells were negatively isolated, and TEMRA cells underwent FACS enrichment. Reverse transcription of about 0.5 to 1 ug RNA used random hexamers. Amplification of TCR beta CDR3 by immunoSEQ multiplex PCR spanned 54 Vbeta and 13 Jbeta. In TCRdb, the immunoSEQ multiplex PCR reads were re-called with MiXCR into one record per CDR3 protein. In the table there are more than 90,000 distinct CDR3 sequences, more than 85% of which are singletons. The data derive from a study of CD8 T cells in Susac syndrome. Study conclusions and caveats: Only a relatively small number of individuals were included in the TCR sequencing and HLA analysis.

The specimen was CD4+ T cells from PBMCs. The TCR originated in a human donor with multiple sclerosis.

CDR3 sequence: CASSLDGGGRGTGELFF. The CDR3 DNA reads as TGCGCCAGCAGCTTGGACGGCGGGGGCCGCGGCACCGGGGAGCTGTTTTTT. The V and J genes are TRBV5-1 and TRBJ2-2, with D possibly TRBD2 on 7 matching bases. Germline V gives CDR1 SGHRS, CDR2 YFSETQ. The CDR3 is made up of 17 amino acids. Trimming left V 0 bases short and J 4 bases short, with 16 bases between.